The 4 T cell receptor beta chains given below trace back to one sample, sequenced in a study of blood T cell repertoires in COVID-19. Generated by immunoSEQ multiplex PCR, the TCRdb table keeps only in-frame clones and is missing some. The sample has 200,000 to 250,000 clones; 75% to 90% are singletons. Sequencing was done on a sample of PBMCs or T cells enriched from blood (not recorded which). The receptors shown here come from a woman aged 25 to 39 who had been exposed to COVID-19.

The chain links TRBV4-1 to TRBJ2-3; maybe TRBD2 (5 bases). Germline CDR1 and CDR2: MGHRA and YSYEKL. V was shortened by 4 bases and J by 2 bases, with 16 bases between the two germline ends. This CDR3 comprises 16 residues. CDR3 in DNA: TGCGCCAGCAGCCTGGACTCCTTGACCTCCACAGATACGCAGTATTTT. Its translation: CASSLDSLTSTDTQYF.

The V call is TRBV5-1, the J call TRBJ2-7; D uncertain. V gave up 0 bases and J gave up 2 bases, with 15 bases separating them. Germline V gene sequence: CDR1 SGHRS, CDR2 YFSETQ. This CDR3 region has 16 residues. The CDR3 region has the DNA TGCGCCAGCAGCTTGGTATCTCCCCTAGAAACCTACGAGCAGTACTTC. Protein product: CASSLVSPLETYEQYF.

The CDR3 bases are TGTGCCAGCAGTTTTAGATCCGGGGACGAGCAGTACTTC. Translating it yields CASSFRSGDEQYF. This chain uses TRBV7-9 with TRBJ2-7, with D tentatively TRBD2 (5 bases). This CDR3 spans 13 amino acids. Trimming took off 6 bases at V and 5 bases at J, with 14 bases between the two ends. The germline gives CDR1 SEHNR, CDR2 FQNEAQ (reference sequence).

The gene calls are TRBV7-2 and TRBJ2-7; TRBD1 agrees at 8 bases. The germline gives CDR1 SGHTA, CDR2 FQGNSA. The CDR3 totals 15 residues. V was pared by 5 bases and J by 0 bases, with 6 bases of the junction left unmatched. CDR3 region: CASSRDRKDSYEQYF. The CDR3, as DNA: TGTGCCAGCAGCCGGGACAGGAAAGACTCCTACGAGCAGTACTTC. Based on the CDR3 plus reference TRBV7-2 and TRBJ2-7, the full variable domain is GAGVSQSPSNKVTEKGKDVELRCDPISGHTALYWYRQSLGQGLEFLIYFQGNSAPDKSGLPSDRFSAERTGGSVSTLTIQRTQQEDSAVYLCASSRDRKDSYEQYFGPGTRLTVT.